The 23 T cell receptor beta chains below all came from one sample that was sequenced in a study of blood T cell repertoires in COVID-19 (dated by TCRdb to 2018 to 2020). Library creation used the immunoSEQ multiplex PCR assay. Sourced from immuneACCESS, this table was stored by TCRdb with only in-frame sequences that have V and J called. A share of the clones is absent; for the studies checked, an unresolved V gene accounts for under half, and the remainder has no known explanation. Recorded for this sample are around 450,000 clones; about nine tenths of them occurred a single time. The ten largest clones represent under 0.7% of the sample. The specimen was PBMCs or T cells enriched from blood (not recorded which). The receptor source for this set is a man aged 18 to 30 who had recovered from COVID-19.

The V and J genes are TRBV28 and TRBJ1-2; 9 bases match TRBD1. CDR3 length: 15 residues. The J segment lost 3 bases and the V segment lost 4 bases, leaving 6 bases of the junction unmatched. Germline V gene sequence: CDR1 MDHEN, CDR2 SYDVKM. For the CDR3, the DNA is TGTGCCAGCAGTTCTCTGGGACAGGGTGACTATGGCTACACCTTC. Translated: CASSSLGQGDYGYTF.

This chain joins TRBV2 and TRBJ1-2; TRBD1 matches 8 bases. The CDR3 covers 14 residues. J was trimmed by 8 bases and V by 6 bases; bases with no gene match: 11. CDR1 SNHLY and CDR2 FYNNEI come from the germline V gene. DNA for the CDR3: TGTGCCAGCAGGGAGGGACAGGCGGCGAGCGGCTACACCTTC. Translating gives CASREGQAASGYTF. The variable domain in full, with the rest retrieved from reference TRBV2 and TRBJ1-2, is EPEVTQTPSHQVTQMGQEVILRCVPISNHLYFYWYRQILGQKVEFLVSFYNNEISEKSEIFDDQFSVERPDGSNFTLKIRSTKLEDSAMYFCASREGQAASGYTFGSGTRLTVV.

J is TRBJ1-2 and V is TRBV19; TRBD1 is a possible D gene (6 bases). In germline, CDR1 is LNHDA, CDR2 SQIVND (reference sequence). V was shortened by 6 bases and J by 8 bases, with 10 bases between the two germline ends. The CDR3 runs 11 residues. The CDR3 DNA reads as TGTGCCAGTAGAGGGACATTAGGCTACACCTTC. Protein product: CASRGTLGYTF. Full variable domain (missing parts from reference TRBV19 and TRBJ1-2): DGGITQSPKYLFRKEGQNVTLSCEQNLNHDAMYWYRQDPGQGLRLIYYSQIVNDFQKGDIAEGYSVSREKKESFPLTVTSAQKNPTAFYLCASRGTLGYTFGSGTRLTVV.

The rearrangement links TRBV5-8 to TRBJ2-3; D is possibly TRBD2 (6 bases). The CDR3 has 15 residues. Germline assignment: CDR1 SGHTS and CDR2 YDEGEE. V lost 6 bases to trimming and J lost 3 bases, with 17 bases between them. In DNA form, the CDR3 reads TGTGCCAGCAATATGGGGACGGGGACTACAGATACGCAGTATTTT. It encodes CASNMGTGTTDTQYF.

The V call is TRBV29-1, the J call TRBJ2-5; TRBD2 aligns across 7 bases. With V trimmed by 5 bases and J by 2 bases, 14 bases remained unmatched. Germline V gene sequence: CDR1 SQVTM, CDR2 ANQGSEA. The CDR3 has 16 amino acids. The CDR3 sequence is CSVIIGASGQQETQYF. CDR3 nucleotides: TGCAGCGTTATTATCGGGGCTAGCGGTCAGCAAGAGACCCAGTACTTC.

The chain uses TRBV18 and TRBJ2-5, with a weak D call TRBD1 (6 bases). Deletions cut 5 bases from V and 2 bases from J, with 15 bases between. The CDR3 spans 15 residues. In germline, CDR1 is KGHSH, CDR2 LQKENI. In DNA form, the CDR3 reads TGTGCCAGCTCAACAACAGGGTGGAGGCAAGAGACCCAGTACTTC. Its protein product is CASSTTGWRQETQYF.

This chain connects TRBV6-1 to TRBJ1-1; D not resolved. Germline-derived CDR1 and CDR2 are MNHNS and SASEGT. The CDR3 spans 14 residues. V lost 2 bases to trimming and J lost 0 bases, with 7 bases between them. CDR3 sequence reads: CASSESLVNTEAFF. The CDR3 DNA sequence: TGTGCCAGCAGTGAAAGCCTGGTGAACACTGAAGCTTTCTTT.

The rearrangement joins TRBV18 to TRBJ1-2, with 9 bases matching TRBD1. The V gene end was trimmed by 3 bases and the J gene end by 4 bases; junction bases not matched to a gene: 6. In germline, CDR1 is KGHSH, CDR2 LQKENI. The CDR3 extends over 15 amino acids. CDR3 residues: CASSPGQGGGYGYTF. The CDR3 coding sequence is TGTGCCAGCTCACCGGGACAGGGCGGCGGCTATGGCTACACCTTC.

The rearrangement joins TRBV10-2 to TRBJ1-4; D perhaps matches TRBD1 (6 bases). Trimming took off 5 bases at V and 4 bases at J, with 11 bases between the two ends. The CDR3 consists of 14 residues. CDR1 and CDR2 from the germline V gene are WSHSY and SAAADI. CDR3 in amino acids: CASSRGGSNEKLFF. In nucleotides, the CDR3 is TGCGCCAGCAGTAGGGGGGGGAGTAATGAAAAACTGTTTTTT.

The CDR3 spells CASSPETSVVYEQYF. The CDR3 nucleotides read TGCGCCAGCAGCCCCGAGACTAGCGTAGTCTACGAGCAGTACTTC. This chain uses TRBV4-1 with TRBJ2-7, with 8 bases fitting TRBD2. The germline gives CDR1 MGHRA, CDR2 YSYEKL. The CDR3 runs to 15 residues. V dropped 4 bases and J dropped 3; count of bases not matched to a gene: 8.

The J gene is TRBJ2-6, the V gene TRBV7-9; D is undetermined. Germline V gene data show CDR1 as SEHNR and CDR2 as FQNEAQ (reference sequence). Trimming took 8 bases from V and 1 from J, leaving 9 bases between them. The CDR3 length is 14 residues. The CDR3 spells CASSGQSGANVLTF. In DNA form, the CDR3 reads TGTGCCAGCTCTGGGCAGTCTGGGGCCAACGTCCTGACTTTC.

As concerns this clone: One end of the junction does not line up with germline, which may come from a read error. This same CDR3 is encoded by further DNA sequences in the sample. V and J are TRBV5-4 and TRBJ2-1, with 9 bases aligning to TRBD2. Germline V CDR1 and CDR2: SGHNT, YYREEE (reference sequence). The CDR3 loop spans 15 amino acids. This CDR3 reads CASSLGGGAYNEQFF. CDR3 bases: TGTGCCAGCAGTTTGGGCGGGGGGGCTTACAATGAGCAGTTCTTC.

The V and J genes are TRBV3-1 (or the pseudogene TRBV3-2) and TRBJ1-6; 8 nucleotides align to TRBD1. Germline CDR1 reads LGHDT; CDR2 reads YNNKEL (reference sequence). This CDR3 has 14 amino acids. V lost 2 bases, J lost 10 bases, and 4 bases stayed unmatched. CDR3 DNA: TGTGCCAGCAGCCAACAGGGGGCACCATCACCCCTCCACTTT. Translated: CASSQQGAPSPLHF.

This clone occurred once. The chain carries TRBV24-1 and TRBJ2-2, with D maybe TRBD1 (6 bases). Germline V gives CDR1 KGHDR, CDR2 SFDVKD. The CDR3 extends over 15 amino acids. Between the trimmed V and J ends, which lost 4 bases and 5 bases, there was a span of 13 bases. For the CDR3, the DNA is TGTGCCACCAGTGACTCCGACAGGCATACCGGGGAGCTGTTTTTT. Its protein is CATSDSDRHTGELFF.

The CDR3 sequence is CASSSRTSGAYEQYF. CDR3 nucleotide sequence: TGTGCCAGCAGTAGCAGGACTAGCGGGGCCTACGAGCAGTACTTC. The V call is TRBV2, the J call TRBJ2-7; 12 positions match TRBD2. V lost 5 bases, J lost 2 bases, and 4 bases stayed unmatched. The CDR3 is 15 residues long. Germline V lookup: CDR1 SNHLY, CDR2 FYNNEI.

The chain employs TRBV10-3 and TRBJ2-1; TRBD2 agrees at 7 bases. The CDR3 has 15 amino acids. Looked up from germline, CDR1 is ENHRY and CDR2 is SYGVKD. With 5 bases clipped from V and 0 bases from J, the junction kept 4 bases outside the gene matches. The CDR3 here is CAISPGGSSYNEQFF. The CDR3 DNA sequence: TGTGCCATCAGTCCTGGCGGGAGCTCCTACAATGAGCAGTTCTTC.

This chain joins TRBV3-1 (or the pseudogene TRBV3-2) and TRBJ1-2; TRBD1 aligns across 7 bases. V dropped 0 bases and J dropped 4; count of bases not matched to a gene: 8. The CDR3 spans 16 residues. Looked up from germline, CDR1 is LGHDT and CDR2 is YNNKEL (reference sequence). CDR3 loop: CASSQEWAGGIYGYTF. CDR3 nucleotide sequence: TGTGCCAGCAGCCAAGAATGGGCAGGGGGAATCTATGGCTACACCTTC.

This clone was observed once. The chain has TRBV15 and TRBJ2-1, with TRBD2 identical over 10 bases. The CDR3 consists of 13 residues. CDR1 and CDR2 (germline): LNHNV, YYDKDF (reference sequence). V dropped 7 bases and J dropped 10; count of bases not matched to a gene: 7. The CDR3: CATNPLAGDEQFF. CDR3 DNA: TGTGCCACCAACCCTCTAGCGGGAGACGAGCAGTTCTTC.

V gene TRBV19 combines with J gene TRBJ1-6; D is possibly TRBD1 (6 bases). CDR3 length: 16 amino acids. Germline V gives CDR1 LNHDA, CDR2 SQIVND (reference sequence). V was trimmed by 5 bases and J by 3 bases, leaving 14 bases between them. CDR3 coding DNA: TGTGCCAGTAGTGTCACCGGGACAAACTATAATTCACCCCTCCACTTT. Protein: CASSVTGTNYNSPLHF.

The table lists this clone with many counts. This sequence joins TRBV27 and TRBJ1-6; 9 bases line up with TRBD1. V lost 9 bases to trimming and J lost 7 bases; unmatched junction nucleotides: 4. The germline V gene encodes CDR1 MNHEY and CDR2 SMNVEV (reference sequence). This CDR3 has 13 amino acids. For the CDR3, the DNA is TGTGCCAGATGGACAGGGGTGAATTCACCCCTCCACTTT. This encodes CARWTGVNSPLHF.

Here the CDR3 DNA reads TGTGCCAGCAGCGGCGGGGGGAGCTCCTACAATGAGCAGTTCTTC. Its protein is CASSGGGSSYNEQFF. The chain joins TRBV11-3 to TRBJ2-1, with TRBD2 identical over 8 bases. This CDR3 is built from 15 residues. Trimming took 5 bases from V and 0 from J; bases not matched to a gene: 3. From germline, CDR1 is SGHNT and CDR2 YENEEA.

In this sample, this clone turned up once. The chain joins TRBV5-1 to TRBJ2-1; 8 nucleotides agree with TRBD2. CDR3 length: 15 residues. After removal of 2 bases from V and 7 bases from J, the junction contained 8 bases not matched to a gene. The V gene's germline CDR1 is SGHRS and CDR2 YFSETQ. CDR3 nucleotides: TGCGCCAGCAGCTTTGGGGCTAGCGGGTCGAATGAGCAGTTCTTC. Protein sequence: CASSFGASGSNEQFF.

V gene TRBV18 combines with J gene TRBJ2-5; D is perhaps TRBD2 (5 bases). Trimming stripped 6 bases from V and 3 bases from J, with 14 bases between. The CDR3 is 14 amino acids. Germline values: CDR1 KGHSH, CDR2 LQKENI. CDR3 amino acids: CASSPREAEETQYF. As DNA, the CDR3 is TGTGCCAGCTCCCCTAGGGAAGCGGAAGAGACCCAGTACTTC.